The TCR beta chain described here comes from a study of T cells of healthy individuals. From the 5' RACE reads, TCRdb called clonotypes with MiXCR, one entry per CDR3 protein. This sample has 53,000 or so distinct CDR3 sequences, with 14% to 15% found just once. Trimming took off 1 base at V and 3 bases at J, with 7 bases between the two ends. This CDR3 is built from 13 residues. In germline, CDR1 is KGHSH, CDR2 LQKENI. Many counts were recorded for this clonotype. The receptor was isolated from a human donor in good health. This rearrangement joins TRBV18 to TRBJ2-7, with D perhaps TRBD1 (5 bases). CDR3 sequence reads: CASSPQGYYEQYF. The CDR3 nucleotides read TGTGCCAGCTCACCACAGGGGTACTACGAGCAGTACTTC.